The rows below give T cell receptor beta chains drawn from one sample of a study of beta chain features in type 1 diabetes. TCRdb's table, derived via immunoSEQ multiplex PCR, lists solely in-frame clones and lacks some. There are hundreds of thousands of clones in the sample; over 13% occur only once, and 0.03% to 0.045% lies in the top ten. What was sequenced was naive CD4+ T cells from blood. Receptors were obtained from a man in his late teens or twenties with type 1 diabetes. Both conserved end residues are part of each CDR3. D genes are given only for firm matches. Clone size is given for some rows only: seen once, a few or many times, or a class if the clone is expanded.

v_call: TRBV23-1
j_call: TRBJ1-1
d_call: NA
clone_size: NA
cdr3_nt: TGCGCCAGCAGTCACCTCGCCGGGACCCAGACTAGCATGAACACTGAAGCTTTCTTT
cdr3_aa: CASSHLAGTQTSMNTEAFF

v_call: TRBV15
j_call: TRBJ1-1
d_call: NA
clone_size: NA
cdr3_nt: TGTGCCACGGCTCGGGGCATAGAATCAGCTTTCTTT
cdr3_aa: CATARGIESAFF

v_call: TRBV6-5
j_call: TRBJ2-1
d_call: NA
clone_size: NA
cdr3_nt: TGTGCCAGCAGGAAAGGGCCCAATGAGCAGTTCTTC
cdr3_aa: CASRKGPNEQFF

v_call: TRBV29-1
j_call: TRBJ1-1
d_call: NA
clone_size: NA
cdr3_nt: TGCAGCGTTGCAACCCTTCTCGGGAACACTGAAGCTTTCTTT
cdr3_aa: CSVATLLGNTEAFF

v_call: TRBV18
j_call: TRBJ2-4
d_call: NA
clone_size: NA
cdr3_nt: TGTGCCAGCTCACCACCCGGGCGGTCCAAAAACATTCAGTACTTC
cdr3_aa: CASSPPGRSKNIQYF

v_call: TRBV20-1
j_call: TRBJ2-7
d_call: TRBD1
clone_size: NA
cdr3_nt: TGCAGTGCTGTGGGACAGGAGTTTTGGTACTTC
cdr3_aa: CSAVGQEFWYF

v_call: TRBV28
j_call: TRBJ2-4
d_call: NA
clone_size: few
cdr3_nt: TGTGCCAGCAGTTTTTTGGGGTCACAGGGTCTCAGCATTCAGTACTTC
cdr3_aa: CASSFLGSQGLSIQYF

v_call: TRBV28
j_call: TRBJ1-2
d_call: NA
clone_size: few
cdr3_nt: TGTGCCAGCAGCCAAACTAACTATGGCTACACCTTC
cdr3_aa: CASSQTNYGYTF

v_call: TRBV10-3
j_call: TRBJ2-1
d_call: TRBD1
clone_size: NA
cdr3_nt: TGTGCCACACGGGACAGGGAAGGTAATGAGCAGTTCTTC
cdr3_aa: CATRDREGNEQFF

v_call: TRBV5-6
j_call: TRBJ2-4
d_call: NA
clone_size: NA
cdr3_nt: TGTGCCAGCAGCTGGGGTGAAGGGGCCAAAAACATTCAGTACTTC
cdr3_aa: CASSWGEGAKNIQYF

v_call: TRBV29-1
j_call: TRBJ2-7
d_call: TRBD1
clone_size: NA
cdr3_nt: TGCAGCGTTGGAGTAGGGACAGAAGCCTACGAGCAGTACTTC
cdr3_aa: CSVGVGTEAYEQYF

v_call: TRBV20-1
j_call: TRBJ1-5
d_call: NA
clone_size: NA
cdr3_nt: TGCAGTGCTAGGAGAGGACAGCCCCAGCATTTT
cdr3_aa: CSARRGQPQHF

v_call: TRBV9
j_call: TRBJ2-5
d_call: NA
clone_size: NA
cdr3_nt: TGTGCCAGCAGCGTAGGGATCGGGAGAGGCCAAGAGACCCAGTACTTC
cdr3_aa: CASSVGIGRGQETQYF

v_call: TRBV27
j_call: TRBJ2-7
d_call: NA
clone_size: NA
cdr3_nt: TGTGCCAGCCGGATGGCGAGTCCCGAGAAGGGCTCCTACGAGCAGTACTTC
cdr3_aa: CASRMASPEKGSYEQYF